This T cell receptor beta chain was profiled in a study of T-cell reconstitution after alpha-beta-depleted transplantation in children. This clonotype was observed a few times. Unique molecular identifiers featured in how the TCRbeta library was prepared. MiXCR, applied by TCRdb to the PCR reads, yields one record per CDR3 protein. The sample yields 500,000 or so distinct CDR3 sequences, about 30% seen once. The CDR3 totals 16 residues. Trimming pared 4 bases from V and 4 bases from J, leaving 19 bases between. Germline CDR1 and CDR2: SGHRS and YFSETQ. This sample comprised PBMCs from the stem cell graft donor, obtained from the stem cell graft. This sequence originates from a human donor who donated a stem cell graft to a child with aplastic anemia. This chain uses TRBV5-1 with TRBJ2-3, with D perhaps TRBD1 (6 bases). The CDR3 DNA sequence: TGCGCCAGCAGCACCACAGGGTCTATCGGCCCAGATACGCAGTATTTT. It codes for CASSTTGSIGPDTQYF.